Listed below are T cell receptor beta chains from one sample, sequenced in a study of T-cell reconstitution after alpha-beta-depleted transplantation in children. One entry per CDR3 protein, called by TCRdb with MiXCR from the PCR reads. Of roughly 340,000 distinct CDR3 sequences listed, 15% to 20% are singletons. The specimen was PBMCs, mostly from graft donor cells, collected 360 days after TCRalphabeta/CD19-depleted stem cell transplant. The receptor source for this set is a male patient between 2 and 15 years old who had a stem cell transplant for acute lymphoblastic leukemia, so the T cells may come from the graft donor. Both conserved end residues are part of each CDR3. Clone sizes are given selectively: once, few, many, or a class where the clone is expanded.

v_call	j_call	clone_size	cdr3_aa
TRBV3-1	TRBJ2-2	.	CASSEQGPNTGELFF
TRBV9	TRBJ1-5	few	CASSVDEGQPQHF
TRBV7-2	TRBJ1-2	.	CASSQYREYRGYTF
TRBV27	TRBJ2-2	few	CASSPEGSGRLDTGELFF
TRBV4-3	TRBJ2-1	.	CASSQEEAGPNYNEQFF
TRBV5-1	TRBJ2-2	many	CASSRDGNTGELFF
TRBV20-1	TRBJ2-3	.	CSADGQGATDTQYF
TRBV4-3	TRBJ1-3	.	CASSQGHSGNTIYF
TRBV5-1	TRBJ2-7	many	CASSFQGGSYEQYF
TRBV7-2	TRBJ2-2	many	CASSSSSGVRDTGELFF
TRBV6-5	TRBJ1-4	.	CASSYPSGHAQGEKLFF
TRBV4-3	TRBJ2-1	few	CASSQDRSYPSGEQFF
TRBV10-3	TRBJ1-5	many	CAISASLDQPQHF
TRBV4-2	TRBJ1-3	many	CASSQDPRGGNTIYF
TRBV3-1	TRBJ1-1	few	CASSPSQVWMNTEAFF
TRBV7-9	TRBJ2-7	.	CASSRGLAGGPHEQYF
TRBV18	TRBJ1-4	.	CASSQFDSDEKLFF
TRBV9	TRBJ2-3	few	CASSVDIGRGPDTQYF
TRBV30	TRBJ2-2	few	CAWSQTGAGAGELFF
TRBV11-2	TRBJ2-5	.	CASSPFPDAIQETQYF
TRBV6-5	TRBJ2-7	few	CASSYAGAEDEQYF
TRBV7-2	TRBJ2-1	few	CASSLTGLAESYEQFF
TRBV15	TRBJ1-5	once	CATSRDFRVSGRSNQPQHF
TRBV12-3/TRBV12-4	TRBJ2-7	many	CASSLYGGTDYEQYF